These 24 T cell receptor beta chains were sequenced from one sample in a study of OX40 agonist ivuxolimab in advanced cancers. Assay: immunoSEQ multiplex PCR; the TCRdb copy retains only in-frame clones and omits some. The table shows more than 60,000 clones, with roughly nine tenths occurring only once. Material: CD4+ or CD8+ T cells sorted from blood, obtained in a trial of the OX40 agonist ivuxolimab. The source of these receptors is an adult with an advanced solid tumor such as melanoma, head and neck, liver or kidney cancer.

About this clone: This same CDR3 is encoded by further DNA sequences in the sample. The chain links TRBV9 to TRBJ2-5; 12 nucleotides align to TRBD2. With V trimmed by 0 bases and J by 4 bases, 7 bases remained unmatched. The V gene's germline CDR1 is SGDLS and CDR2 YYNGEE. CDR3 length: 17 amino acids. The CDR3 loop reads CASSVGLAGGPGETQYF. As DNA, the CDR3 is TGTGCCAGCAGCGTAGGGCTAGCGGGAGGGCCGGGAGAGACCCAGTACTTC.

CDR3: CASTTRRDIGGTQYF. The CDR3 DNA reads TGTGCCAGCACCACGAGGAGGGATATAGGGGGAACCCAGTACTTC. This rearrangement joins TRBV7-8 to TRBJ2-5, with D perhaps matching TRBD1 or TRBD2 (6 bases each). The germline gives CDR1 SGHVS, CDR2 FQNEAQ. The CDR3 extends over 15 amino acids. With 7 bases removed from V and 8 bases from J, the gap between germline ends came to 23 bases. Full variable domain (outside the CDR3, taken from reference TRBV7-8 and TRBJ2-5): GAGVSQSPRYKVAKRGQDVALRCDPISGHVSLFWYQQALGQGPEFLTYFQNEAQLDKSGLPSDRFFAERPEGSVSTLKIQRTQQEDSAVYLCASTTRRDIGGTQYFGPGTRLLVL.

The rearrangement links TRBV9 to TRBJ1-1; D uncertain. The CDR3 totals 17 residues. The germline gives CDR1 SGDLS, CDR2 YYNGEE. V was cut by 0 bases and J by 4 bases, with 19 bases left in between. This chain's CDR3 is CASSVAISGSAGTEAFF. The CDR3 DNA sequence: TGTGCCAGCAGCGTAGCTATTTCAGGCTCGGCGGGCACTGAAGCTTTCTTT.

This chain links TRBV6-1 with TRBJ1-4; a possible D gene is TRBD1 (6 bases). Germline V gene sequence: CDR1 MNHNS, CDR2 SASEGT. Trimming took 6 bases from V and 7 from J, leaving 15 bases between them. There are 14 residues in the CDR3. CDR3 coding DNA: TGTGCCAGCAGGCGGACAGAATTTGGTGAAAAACTGTTTTTT. This sequence encodes CASRRTEFGEKLFF.

The chain combines TRBV5-1 with TRBJ2-7; 9 nucleotides match TRBD1. The CDR3 spans 15 residues. Germline CDR1 is SGHRS and CDR2 is YFSETQ. Losses at the gene ends were 4 bases for V and 7 bases for J; bases not matched to a gene: 12. In DNA, the CDR3 is TGCGCCAGCAGCATCCCGGGACAGGGAGTGGGGGAGCAGTACTTC. Protein: CASSIPGQGVGEQYF.

The chain carries TRBV15 and TRBJ1-4; D is unresolved. Trimming left V 3 bases short and J 8 bases short, with 10 bases between. The CDR3 covers 13 residues. Germline loops: CDR1 LNHNV, CDR2 YYDKDF (reference sequence). CDR3 amino acids: CATSRPPQEKLFF. The CDR3 bases are TGTGCCACCAGCAGGCCCCCCCAGGAAAAACTGTTTTTT.

The chain joins TRBV6-1 to TRBJ1-2; TRBD1 matches at 10 bases. The CDR3 is 15 amino acids. Germline CDR1 and CDR2: MNHNS and SASEGT. J lost 4 bases, V lost 2 bases, and 4 bases had no gene match. CDR3 region: CASSERDRGVYGYTF. The CDR3 DNA reads as TGTGCCAGCAGTGAACGGGACAGGGGAGTCTATGGCTACACCTTC.

The chain is built from TRBV19 and TRBJ2-1, with 12 bases aligning to TRBD1. Per germline, CDR1 LNHDA and CDR2 SQIVND (reference sequence). This CDR3 contains 16 residues. V gave up 3 bases and J gave up 9 bases; unmatched junction bases: 9. Written as DNA, the CDR3 is TGTGCCAGTAGTATTGAGGGACAGGGGGCTAGAGGTGAGCAGTTCTTC. It translates to CASSIEGQGARGEQFF.

This chain links TRBV7-2 with TRBJ1-4; no definite D call. Trimming took off 3 bases at V and 0 bases at J, with 8 bases between the two ends. The germline gives CDR1 SGHTA, CDR2 FQGNSA. The CDR3 length is 15 residues. This CDR3 is CASSFTPATNEKLFF. The CDR3 nucleotides are TGTGCCAGCAGCTTTACACCTGCAACTAATGAAAAACTGTTTTTT.

The genes are TRBV29-1 and TRBJ1-1; no reliable D call. Trimming removed 3 bases at V and 3 bases at J, with 14 bases between. The CDR3 spans 14 residues. Germline V gene sequence: CDR1 SQVTM, CDR2 ANQGSEA. The CDR3 region has the DNA TGCAGCGTTGATTCTGGCAGGTGGGACACTGAAGCTTTCTTT. Amino acid sequence: CSVDSGRWDTEAFF.

V usage is TRBV28 and J usage is TRBJ2-6; D call uncertain. Trimming took 7 bases from V and 0 from J, leaving 10 bases between them. CDR1 and CDR2 from the germline V gene are MDHEN and SYDVKM. This CDR3 has 15 amino acids. The CDR3 coding sequence is TGTGCCAGCACCACCCCAAGCTCTGGGGCCAACGTCCTGACTTTC. As protein: CASTTPSSGANVLTF.

The chain carries TRBV28 and TRBJ1-5; TRBD1 aligns across 7 bases. CDR1 and CDR2 from the germline V gene are MDHEN and SYDVKM. The CDR3 sequence is 15 residues long. V was pared by 6 bases and J by 5 bases, with 10 bases of the junction left unmatched. CDR3 nucleotide sequence: TGTGCCAGCAGCCCTGGAGGGGGCAGGTATCAGCCCCAGCATTTT. Protein: CASSPGGGRYQPQHF.

CDR3 protein: CASSPATSRGRGRYEQYF. In DNA form, the CDR3 reads TGTGCCAGCAGTCCCGCCACTAGCCGCGGGAGAGGGAGGTACGAGCAGTACTTC. This chain uses TRBV7-2 with TRBJ2-7; 7 nucleotides match TRBD2. This CDR3 has 18 amino acids. CDR1 and CDR2 (germline): SGHTA, FQGNSA. J lost 4 bases, V lost 6 bases, and 21 bases had no gene match.

This rearrangement joins TRBV7-3 to TRBJ2-3; 7 bases match TRBD1. Germline V gives CDR1 SGHTA, CDR2 FQGTGA. The CDR3 runs to 13 residues. V lost 5 bases and J lost 7; bases outside the gene matches: 6. The CDR3 loop is CASSPTTGNTQYF. The CDR3 DNA reads TGTGCCAGCAGCCCTACGACAGGGAATACGCAGTATTTT.

The V and J genes are TRBV5-1 and TRBJ1-4; no definite D call. V gave up 0 bases and J gave up 0 bases, with 6 bases separating them. The CDR3 extends over 15 amino acids. From germline, CDR1 is SGHRS and CDR2 YFSETQ. CDR3 in amino acids: CASSLGQTTNEKLFF. Written as DNA, the CDR3 is TGCGCCAGCAGCTTGGGGCAGACAACTAATGAAAAACTGTTTTTT.

The chain joins TRBV19 to TRBJ1-1, with TRBD1 matching over 8 bases. V shed 6 bases and J 6 bases; nucleotides not matched to a gene: 6. Germline values: CDR1 LNHDA, CDR2 SQIVND (reference sequence). The CDR3 is 13 residues long. CDR3 nucleotides: TGTGCCAGTAGCAGGGGGCAAAGGCCTGAAGCTTTCTTT. Protein product: CASSRGQRPEAFF.

The chain has TRBV6-5 and TRBJ2-1, with TRBD2 as a possible D gene (5 bases). Between the trimmed V and J ends, which lost 7 bases and 7 bases, there was a span of 11 bases. Germline CDR1 and CDR2: MNHEY and SVGAGI. This CDR3 is 12 amino acids long. The CDR3 sequence is CASTTGTNEQFF. In DNA, the CDR3 is TGTGCCAGCACGACGGGAACTAATGAGCAGTTCTTC.

The chain carries TRBV7-9 and TRBJ2-7, with D unclear. CDR1 is SEHNR, CDR2 FQNEAQ, per germline (reference sequence). Trimming left V 7 bases short and J 5 bases short, with 9 bases between. CDR3 length: 11 amino acids. The CDR3 is CASTRGDEQYF. DNA of the CDR3: TGTGCCAGCACCCGCGGCGACGAGCAGTACTTC. Full variable domain (outside the CDR3, taken from reference TRBV7-9 and TRBJ2-7): DTGVSQNPRHKITKRGQNVTFRCDPISEHNRLYWYRQTLGQGPEFLTYFQNEAQLEKSRLLSDRFSAERPKGSFSTLEIQRTEQGDSAMYLCASTRGDEQYFGPGTRLTVT.

The chain employs TRBV11-2 and TRBJ2-3; the D gene is possibly TRBD2 (5 bases). The germline V gene has CDR1 SGHAT and CDR2 FQNNGV. V lost 5 bases and J lost 3, with 18 bases in between. There are 16 residues in the CDR3. The CDR3 sequence: CASSEGSDWRTDTQYF. CDR3 bases: TGTGCCAGCAGCGAAGGGTCGGATTGGAGGACAGATACGCAGTATTTT.

V usage is TRBV7-3 and J usage is TRBJ1-2; TRBD1 matches at 11 bases. The V and J ends lost 2 bases and 7 bases, in that order; junction bases with no gene match: 3. The CDR3 sequence is 14 residues long. In germline, CDR1 is SGHTA, CDR2 FQGTGA. The CDR3 loop is CASSLGTGGGGYTF. CDR3 in DNA: TGTGCCAGCAGCTTAGGGACAGGGGGTGGTGGCTACACCTTC. Based on the CDR3 plus reference TRBV7-3 and TRBJ1-2, the full variable domain is GAGVSQTPSNKVTEKGKYVELRCDPISGHTALYWYRQSLGQGPEFLIYFQGTGAADDSGLPNDRFFAVRPEGSVSTLKIQRTERGDSAVYLCASSLGTGGGGYTFGSGTRLTVV.

V is TRBV18 and J is TRBJ1-5; 8 bases agree with TRBD1. V lost 2 bases to trimming and J lost 5 bases; unmatched junction nucleotides: 5. Germline lookup yields CDR1 KGHSH and CDR2 LQKENI. This CDR3 has 15 amino acids. The CDR3 spells CASSPSGQGHQPQHF. DNA of the CDR3: TGTGCCAGCTCACCATCCGGACAGGGTCATCAGCCCCAGCATTTT.

The V gene is TRBV18, the J gene TRBJ1-4; D uncertain. The V gene's germline CDR1 is KGHSH and CDR2 LQKENI. V lost 0 bases, J lost 10 bases, and 9 bases lay in between. This CDR3 contains 13 residues. CDR3 DNA: TGTGCCAGCTCACCACCGGCCACCACAAAACTGTTTTTT. Translation gives CASSPPATTKLFF.

The chain couples TRBV21-1 to TRBJ1-4. TRBV21-1 is an annotated pseudogene. The CDR3 totals 17 residues. The CDR3 loop reads CASSKAQAGATNEKLFF. The CDR3 coding sequence is TGTGCCAGCAGCAAAGCCCAGGCGGGCGCAACTAATGAAAAACTGTTTTTT.

The chain combines TRBV13 with TRBJ2-4, with D unclear. The germline V and J ends were trimmed by 4 bases and 0 bases, with 4 bases remaining between them. The CDR3 is 13 amino acids. From germline, CDR1 is PRHDT and CDR2 FYEKMQ (reference sequence). The CDR3, as DNA: TGTGCCAGCAGCTCTAAAGCCAAAAACATTCAGTACTTC. As protein: CASSSKAKNIQYF.